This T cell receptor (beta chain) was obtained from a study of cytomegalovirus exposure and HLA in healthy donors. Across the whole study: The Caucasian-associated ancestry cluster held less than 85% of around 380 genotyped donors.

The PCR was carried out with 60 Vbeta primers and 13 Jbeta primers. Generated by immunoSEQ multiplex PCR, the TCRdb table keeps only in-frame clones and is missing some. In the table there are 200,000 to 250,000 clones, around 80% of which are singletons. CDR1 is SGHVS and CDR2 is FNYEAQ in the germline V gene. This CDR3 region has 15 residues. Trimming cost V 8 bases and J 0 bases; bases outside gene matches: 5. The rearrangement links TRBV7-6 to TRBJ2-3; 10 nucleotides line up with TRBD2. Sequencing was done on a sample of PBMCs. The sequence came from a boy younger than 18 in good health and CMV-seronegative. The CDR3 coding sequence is TGTGCCAGCCAACCACTAGCGGGGAGCACAGATACGCAGTATTTT. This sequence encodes CASQPLAGSTDTQYF.